This T cell receptor beta chain was recovered during a study of T-cell reconstitution after alpha-beta-depleted transplantation in children. This clonotype was counted a few times. The library targeted TCRbeta and was prepared with unique molecular identifiers. Each CDR3 protein is one row after TCRdb ran MiXCR on the PCR reads. Of some 600,000 distinct CDR3 sequences listed, 16% are singletons. The V gene lost 1 base and the J gene lost 7 bases, with 13 bases spanning the gap. The CDR3 runs 14 residues. CDR1 and CDR2 (germline): MGHRA, YSYEKL. The clonotype comes from a human donor who donated a stem cell graft to a child with acute myeloid leukemia. This rearrangement joins TRBV4-1 to TRBJ2-5; D may be TRBD2 (5 bases). The specimen comprised PBMCs from the stem cell graft donor, sampled from the stem cell graft. CDR3 sequence (DNA): TGCGCCAGCAGCCAAGTGTTAGCGACCGGGACCCAGTACTTC. Translated, it gives CASSQVLATGTQYF.